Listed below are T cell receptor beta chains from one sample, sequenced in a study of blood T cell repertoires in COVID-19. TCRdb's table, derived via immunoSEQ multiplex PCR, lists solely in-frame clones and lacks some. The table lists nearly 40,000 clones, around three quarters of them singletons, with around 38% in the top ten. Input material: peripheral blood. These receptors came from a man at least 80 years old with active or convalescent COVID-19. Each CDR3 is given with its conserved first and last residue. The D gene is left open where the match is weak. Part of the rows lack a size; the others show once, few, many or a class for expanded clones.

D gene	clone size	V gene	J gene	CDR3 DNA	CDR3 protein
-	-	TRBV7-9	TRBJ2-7	TGTGCCAGCAGCCCCATCTACGAGCAGTACTTC	CASSPIYEQYF
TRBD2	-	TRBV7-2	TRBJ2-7	TGTGCCAGCAGCTTAGACCTAGCGGGAGGGAGCCACGAGCAGTACTTC	CASSLDLAGGSHEQYF
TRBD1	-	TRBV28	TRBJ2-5	TGTGCCAGCAGTTTATTGCGACAGGGGGCCGGGGAGACCCAGTACTTC	CASSLLRQGAGETQYF
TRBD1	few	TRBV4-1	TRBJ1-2	TGCGCCAGCAGCCCCATCGTCGGACAGGGGGCCATGAACTATGGCTACACCTTC	CASSPIVGQGAMNYGYTF
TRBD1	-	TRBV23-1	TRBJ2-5	TGCGCCAGCAGTCGAAATTGGGGACCTGGGACAGGGGGCCAAGAGACCCAGTACTTC	CASSRNWGPGTGGQETQYF
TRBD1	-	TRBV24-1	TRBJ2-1	TGTGCCACCAGTGATACCCCGACAGGGGCTAGGCATGAGCAGTTCTTC	CATSDTPTGARHEQFF
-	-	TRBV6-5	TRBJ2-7	TGTGCCAGCAGTCGCTTCGGGGATCGTGACTACGAGCAGTACTTC	CASSRFGDRDYEQYF
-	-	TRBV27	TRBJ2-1	TGTGCCAGCAGTTTAAGGGGAACAGCCCTCAATGAGCAGTTCTTC	CASSLRGTALNEQFF
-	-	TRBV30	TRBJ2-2	TGTGCCTGGAGTACAGGGAACACCGGGGAGCTGTTTTTT	CAWSTGNTGELFF
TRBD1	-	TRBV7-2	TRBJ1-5	TGTGCCAGCAGCCGGGACAGCGCCAATCAGCCCCAGCATTTT	CASSRDSANQPQHF
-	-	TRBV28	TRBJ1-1	TGTGCCAGCAGACCACAGGGTATCCCTGAAGCTTTCTTT	CASRPQGIPEAFF
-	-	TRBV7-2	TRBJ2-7	TGTGCCAGCAGCTTAGGAGACGGGGGACTTTACGAGCAGTACTTC	CASSLGDGGLYEQYF
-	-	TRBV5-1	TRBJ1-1	TGCGCCAGCAGCTCACCCAGTACACAGGGAGGGATCACTGAAGCTTTCTTT	CASSSPSTQGGITEAFF
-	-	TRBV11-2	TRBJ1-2	TGTGCCAGCAGCTTAGTGACAGTCTATGGCTACACCTTC	CASSLVTVYGYTF
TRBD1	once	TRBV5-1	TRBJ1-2	TGCGCCAGCAGCTTCGGGACAGATCCTAACTATGGCTACACCTTC	CASSFGTDPNYGYTF
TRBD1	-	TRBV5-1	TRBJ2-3	TGCGCCAGCAGACGGGACAGGGAGGCCACAGATACGCAGTATTTT	CASRRDREATDTQYF
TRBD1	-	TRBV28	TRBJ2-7	TGTGCCAGCAGGTGGTTCGGGACAGACCCCTACGAGCAGTACTTC	CASRWFGTDPYEQYF
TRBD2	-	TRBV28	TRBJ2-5	TGTGCCAGCAGCCTTAGCGGGGGAGAGACCCAGTACTTC	CASSLSGGETQYF
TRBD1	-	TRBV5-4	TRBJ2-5	TGTGCCAGCAGCCGACCCGGGACAGAAGAGACCCAGTACTTC	CASSRPGTEETQYF
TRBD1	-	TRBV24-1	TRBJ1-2	TGTGCCACCAGTGATCACCGGTCCCGGGACAGGGAACCCTATGGCTACACCTTC	CATSDHRSRDREPYGYTF
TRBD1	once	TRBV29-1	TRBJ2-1	TGCAGCGTTGAAGGGACAGGGGTCTACAATGAGCAGTTCTTC	CSVEGTGVYNEQFF
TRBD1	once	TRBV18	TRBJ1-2	TGTGCCAGCGCGGACAGGGGGACGGACTATGGCTACACCTTC	CASADRGTDYGYTF
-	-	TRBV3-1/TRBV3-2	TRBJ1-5	TGTGCCAGCAGCCACCAGGGTGGCAATCAGCCCCAGCATTTT	CASSHQGGNQPQHF
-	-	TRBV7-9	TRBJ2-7	TGTGCCAGCAGCCCCAGGACAGAAAAGGATCACGACGAGCAGTACTTC	CASSPRTEKDHDEQYF
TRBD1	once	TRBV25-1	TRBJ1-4	TGTGCCAGCAGTGCCCGGGACAGGGGTGAAAAACTGTTTTTT	CASSARDRGEKLFF
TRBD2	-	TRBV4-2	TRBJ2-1	TGTGCCAGCAGCCAAGCAAACGGCGGCGGGGGTGAGCAGTTCTTC	CASSQANGGGGEQFF
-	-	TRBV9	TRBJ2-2	TGTGCCAGCAGCCCTACGAGTTCCGCCGCGAACACCGGGGAGCTGTTTTTT	CASSPTSSAANTGELFF
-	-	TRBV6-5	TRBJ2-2	TGTGCCAGCAGCCCCCGACAGGATAGTGCCGGGGAGCTGTTTTTT	CASSPRQDSAGELFF
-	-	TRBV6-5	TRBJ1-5	TGTGCCAGCAAAATGAGCGGGAGCAATCAGCCCCAGCATTTT	CASKMSGSNQPQHF
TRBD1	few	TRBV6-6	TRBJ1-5	TGTGCCAGCAGTCGCTTAATCCGGGACAGGGATCAGCCCCAGCATTTT	CASSRLIRDRDQPQHF
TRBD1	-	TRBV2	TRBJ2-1	TGTGCCAGCAGTAAGACAGGGGCCTACAATGAGCAGTTCTTC	CASSKTGAYNEQFF
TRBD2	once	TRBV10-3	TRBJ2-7	TGTGCCATCAGGGGGACTAGCGGGGGTGAGAACTACGAGCAGTACTTC	CAIRGTSGGENYEQYF
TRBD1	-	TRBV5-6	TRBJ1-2	TGTGCCAGCAGTTCCGGGACAGGGCACTACTATGGCTACACCTTC	CASSSGTGHYYGYTF
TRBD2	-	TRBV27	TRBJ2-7	TGTGCCAGCAGTCCGGGACTAGCGAGCTCCTACGAGCAGTACTTC	CASSPGLASSYEQYF
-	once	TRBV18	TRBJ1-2	TGTGCCAGCTCACCAAGCCCGGAAGGGGGGGCTAACTATGGCTACACCTTC	CASSPSPEGGANYGYTF
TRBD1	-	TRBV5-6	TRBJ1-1	TGTGCCAGCAGCTACGGGACAGGGGGCACTGAAGCTTTCTTT	CASSYGTGGTEAFF
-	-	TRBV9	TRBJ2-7	TGTGCCAGCAGCTCCCGGGTAGACTCCTACGAGCAGTACTTC	CASSSRVDSYEQYF
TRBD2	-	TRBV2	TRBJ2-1	TGTGCCAGCAGTGAAGCTCGGGCCGGGGGGTCTGAGCAGTTCTTC	CASSEARAGGSEQFF
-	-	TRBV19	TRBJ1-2	TGTGCCAGTAGTATTAAGATGGTAGATGGCTACACCTTC	CASSIKMVDGYTF
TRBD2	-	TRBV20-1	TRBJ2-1	TGCAGTGCTAGTAGCGGGGGCTATGAGCAGTTCTTC	CSASSGGYEQFF
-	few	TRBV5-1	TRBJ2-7	TGCGCCAGCAGCTTGGGGGGCACTTCCTACGAGCAGTACTTC	CASSLGGTSYEQYF
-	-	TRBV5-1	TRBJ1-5	TGCGCCAGCAGCTTAACGGACAGTAGCAATCAGCCCCAGCATTTT	CASSLTDSSNQPQHF
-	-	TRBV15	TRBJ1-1	TGTGCCACCAGCAGGGCCAACACTGAAGCTTTCTTT	CATSRANTEAFF
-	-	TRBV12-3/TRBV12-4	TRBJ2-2	TGTGCCAGCAGTTTAGTAGTTGACGGGGAGCTGTTTTTT	CASSLVVDGELFF
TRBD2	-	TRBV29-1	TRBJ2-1	TGCAGCGTCCAGGGACTAGCGGGCTTAAATGAGCAGTTCTTC	CSVQGLAGLNEQFF
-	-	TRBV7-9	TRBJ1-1	TGTGCCAGCAGCTCTACAGTTATGAACACTGAAGCTTTCTTT	CASSSTVMNTEAFF
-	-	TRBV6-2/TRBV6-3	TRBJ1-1	TGTGCCAGCAGTCCACTGGCGCTATTAGGGGCTGAAGCTTTCTTT	CASSPLALLGAEAFF
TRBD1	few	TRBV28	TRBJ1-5	TGTGCCAGCAGTGTTTACAGGGGGAAGAGCAATCAGCCCCAGCATTTT	CASSVYRGKSNQPQHF
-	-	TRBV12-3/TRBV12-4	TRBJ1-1	TGTGCCAGCAGCGAAGAAACGGCTGAAGCTTTCTTT	CASSEETAEAFF